Here is one TCR beta chain with its context. Its recognized antigen is unknown. Base qualities are missing; no much larger clone stands one base away. The sample originates from a study of cytomegalovirus exposure and HLA in healthy donors (dated by TCRdb to the late 2010s). About the full investigation: According to an earlier analysis of 587 of the donors, 200 million or so T cells yielded 120 million or so unique TCR beta sequences and about 300 Gb of sequence data. Of the roughly 420 genotyped donors, 81% were placed in the genetic ancestry cluster associated with self-reported Caucasian donors. Four to six DR-DQ haplotypes were handled as single units for association and clustering, since linkage in the cohort was strong. In addition to the first cohort of roughly 670 subjects, a separate validation cohort of under 150 different subjects was used. HLA typing covered class I and class II loci at four-digit resolution. To predict cytomegalovirus infection status, the study brought together high-throughput TCR immunosequencing, statistical association of individual TCRs with disease status, and machine learning. The aim of the study was to test whether cataloging public T cell receptors could identify signatures of past pathogen exposure. An earlier analysis of about 600 of the donors used high-throughput TCR beta sequencing to judge whether each TCR beta V gene segment behaved as functional or pseudogenic. In a later genetic analysis, genome-wide SNP genotypes for about 55% of the roughly 700 donors were used, and that subset was treated as a discovery cohort. Donor age, sex, ethnicity and CMV serostatus were compiled alongside the repertoire data. An early release covering roughly 600 HLA-typed donors comprised about 320 gigabases of sequencing data and some 79 million unique TCR sequences. Typing coverage varied by locus: roughly 629-630 donors for A, B, C, DRB1 and DQB1; more than 500 for DQA1; over 600 for DPA1; more than 450 for DPB1. Among around 400 genotyped donors of the cohort, an average of around 250,000 unique TCR beta nucleotide sequences was sequenced per donor, of which 15% to 20% were non-productive. The later analysis used no new phenotypic data to find candidate immune exposures, relying instead on TCR beta sequences and their occurrence across donors. A later analysis re-examined previously published TCR beta repertoires from just over 650 donors and added high-resolution HLA genotyping to investigate patterns of TCR occurrence. The study used immunosequencing to profile the T cell repertoires of several hundred subjects and linked those repertoires to cytomegalovirus serostatus. Every discovery cohort repertoire had been produced on one sequencing platform. Study-wide conclusions, independent of this receptor: This cohort had only TCR beta chains sequenced, and the lack of alpha or paired-chain data limited which features could be detected. Presence/absence analyses assumed roughly uniform sequencing depth across donors, an assumption that may not hold. Because HLA typing was missing for some donors at each locus, association tests included only the typed subset. An earlier analysis of approximately 570 of the donors showed that most TCR beta V segments appeared in productive rearrangements either about 87% or about 30% of the time, which broadly matched IMGT annotations. When HLA alleles, especially DR and DQ, strongly co-occurred, attributing TCR associations to individual alleles was difficult. Immune exposure information for the cohort was limited to CMV serostatus. The sequencing pipeline was judged likely to have produced a cluster of highly shared sequence variants as a technical artifact. In a later analysis, most CMV-associated TCR beta chains were found to appear HLA-restricted, with HLA associations seemingly driven largely by CMV exposure. Three of the identified cytomegalovirus-associated TCR beta chains were confirmed in vitro to be specific for cytomegalovirus antigens. The classifier was reported to diagnose cytomegalovirus status with high specificity and sensitivity in both the original and validation cohorts. Correlated functional status among segregating V segments might reflect linkage disequilibrium, but an unknown experimental factor could not be ruled out. A later analysis found that TCR association rates varied across HLA loci, with DRB1 alleles showing the most associated TCRs and HLA-C alleles the fewest. Specific HLA alleles were associated with 15,000 to 20,000 TCR beta sequences at a false discovery rate of 0.05 in a later analysis. The authors suggested that the approach could potentially be generalized to other disease states and immunological phenotypes. According to a later genetic analysis, donors in an Asian-associated ancestry cluster had fewer N-insertions in productive TCRs than the roughly 700-donor mean. Most TCR sequences were seen in very few donors, while some public TCRs were found in many individuals. A further reported finding was that TCR beta sequences accurately predicted the HLA-A and HLA-B alleles for most subjects in the first cohort. A total of fewer than 200 TCR beta chains were listed by the study as associated with cytomegalovirus. In a later analysis, HLA-associated TCR beta chains were found to be more clonally expanded and to have lower generation probabilities than equally common non-associated chains. Several of the top co-occurrence clusters appeared to be linked to parvovirus B19, influenza, CMV and Epstein-Barr virus, according to a later analysis. V-gene and J-gene trimming of TCR beta chains was associated with a missense DCLRE1C variant in a later genetic analysis, and the association was replicated in an independent cohort. Some IMGT-functional V segments, including TRBV6-2 and TRBV6-3, could not be distinguished by the 87-base-pair reads and were therefore excluded. Because counts were too low, seventeen rarely observed V segments, including chromosome 9 orphons, were left out of the earlier analysis of roughly 600 of the donors.

Library method: the immunoSEQ multiplex PCR assay. For the multiplex PCR, a mixture combining 60 forward primers for TCR Vbeta segments and 13 reverse primers for TCR Jbeta segments was used. A multiplex PCR assay on genomic DNA amplified the CDR3 region of rearranged TCR beta genes. On the Illumina HiSeq System, the amplified TCR beta libraries were sequenced as 87-base-pair reads. The original methods were these. In a later analysis, around 80 million unique TCR beta chains were counted across the 666 repertoires, and approximately 11 million of these chains were shared by at least two donors. Raw reads were error-corrected and collapsed into unique sequences by a nearest-neighbor algorithm in which closely related sequences were merged to remove PCR and sequencing errors. To assign V, D and J gene segments, CDR3 sequences were aligned to IMGT reference sequences. For a sequence to be retained, a match of at least six nucleotides to both a V gene segment and a J gene segment was required. Rearrangements were classified as productive when the CDR3 lacked stop codons and remained in frame with V and J, and all other rearrangements were classified as non-productive. CDR3 was defined by IMGT convention, running from the second conserved V-encoded cysteine to the conserved J-encoded phenylalanine. In an earlier analysis of some 550 of the donors, sequences lacking an unambiguous match to a single V gene segment were excluded. In an earlier analysis of approximately 560 of the donors, a V segment was called functional when productive rearrangements were above 56.7%, and segregating when the standard deviation between donors exceeded 5%. A statistical classification framework was built to diagnose cytomegalovirus status from the catalog of TCR beta chain sequences. In a later analysis, TCR nucleotide sequences were compared against IMGT/GENE-DB human TR gene sequences so that V and J genes could be assigned. A later analysis assigned CDR3 sequences and most-parsimonious VDJ recombination scenarios with the TCRdist pipeline. A later analysis defined each TCR beta chain by its CDR3 amino acid sequence plus V-gene family, and excluded reads lacking a unique V-gene family. To address suspected cross-contamination and a sequencing artifact, a later analysis removed over 500 highly shared, low-generation-probability nucleotide sequences. In a later analysis, a clonal expansion index was calculated for each public chain from normalized within-repertoire ranks of inferred template counts. In a later analysis, generation probabilities were computed with a VDJ recombination model fitted to out-of-frame rearrangements, and the resulting probabilities were checked against IGoR. In a later analysis, TCR-TCR, TCR-HLA and TCR-CMV co-occurrence was scored with hypergeometric tests, and a repertoire-size bias correction was applied to TCR pairs. False discovery rates were estimated in a later analysis by permuting HLA or CMV assignments 20 times. In a later analysis, co-occurring TCRs were grouped using DBSCAN, with TCRdist sequence similarity added in when clustering inside HLA-allele-positive subsets. Co-occurrence clustering excluded repertoires with fewer than 30,000 or more than 120,000 public chains, plus five with anomalous nucleotide sharing. TCRdb provides this immuneACCESS table in a form limited to in-frame rearrangements. Some clones are lacking; in checked studies, under half of them reflect an unresolved V gene, and why the rest are absent is not known. V and J calls and clone size are those listed in that table; D and trimming were worked out from the DNA. Present in this sample are tens of thousands of clones, roughly 65% of which were seen just once. The ten most abundant clones make up around 15% of the sample.

A distance of 11 bases separates the germline ends of V and J, which lose 1 base and 6 bases respectively. CDR3 length: 13 amino acids, cysteine to phenylalanine. Left in the record is the CDR3 DNA by itself, 39 bases read in frame from the first base. Per the germline V gene, SGHDT is the CDR1 and YYEEEE is the CDR2. In total, around 600 healthy bone marrow donors made up the cohort. Cohort members were all nominally healthy when sampled, although unrecorded immune exposures were likely present. The donor tested CMV seropositive and was one of the 289 seropositive cohort members. Each donor provided a peripheral blood sample, and peripheral blood mononuclear cells were used for TCR beta sequencing. Genomic DNA extraction from the blood cell samples was performed with the Qiagen DNeasy Blood Extraction Kit.

Sequencing was carried out using PBMCs. The receptor's source is a male donor in good health and CMV-seropositive. The sequence joins TRBV5-6 to TRBJ2-7; confidence is insufficient to name the D gene. The CDR3 here reads CASSLSGLLEQYF. The bases read TGTGCCAGCAGCTTGTCAGGCCTCCTCGAGCAGTACTTC. This CDR3, with the reference TRBV5-6 and TRBJ2-7 proteins standing in past its ends, gives the full variable domain DAGVTQSPTHLIKTRGQQVTLRCSPKSGHDTVSWYQQALGQGPQFIFQYYEEEERQRGNFPDRFSGHQFPNYSSELNVNALLLGDSALYLCASSLSGLLEQYFGPGTRLTVT.